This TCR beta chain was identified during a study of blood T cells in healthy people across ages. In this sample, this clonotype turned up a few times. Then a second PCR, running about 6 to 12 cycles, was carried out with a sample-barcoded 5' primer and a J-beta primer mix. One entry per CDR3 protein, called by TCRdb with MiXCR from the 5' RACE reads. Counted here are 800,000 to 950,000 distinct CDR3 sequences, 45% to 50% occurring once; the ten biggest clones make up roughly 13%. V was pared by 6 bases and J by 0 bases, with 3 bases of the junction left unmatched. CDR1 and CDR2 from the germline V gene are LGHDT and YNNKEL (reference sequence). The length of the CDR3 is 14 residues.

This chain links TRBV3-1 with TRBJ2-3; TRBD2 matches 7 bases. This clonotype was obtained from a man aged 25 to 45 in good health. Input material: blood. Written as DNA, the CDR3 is TGTGCCAGCAGGCCGGGACTAAGCACAGATACGCAGTATTTT. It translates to CASRPGLSTDTQYF.